This TCR beta chain was recovered during a study of T cell repertoires in cytomegalovirus infection. Points on this clonotype: Its antigen is undetermined.

Each CDR3 protein gets one entry after TCRdb re-called the reads with MiXCR. The top ten clones hold 93% of a sample with about 85,000 distinct CDR3 sequences, about half of them seen once. This CDR3 comprises 14 residues. Germline loops: CDR1 SGHVS, CDR2 FNYEAQ. The V gene end was trimmed by 4 bases and the J gene end by 7 bases; junction bases not matched to a gene: 6. The specimen comprised CD8+ T cells from cultured PBMCs, sampled from culture after CMV antigen stimulation. The rearrangement links TRBV7-6 to TRBJ1-2; 10 bases agree with TRBD1. The sequence was obtained from a human donor in good health (CMV status not recorded). Some clones in this sample may be carry-over from other donors' samples. This CDR3 reads CASSYGQGEFGYTF. CDR3 coding DNA: TGTGCCAGCAGCTACGGACAGGGGGAGTTTGGCTACACCTTC. The variable domain in full, with the rest retrieved from reference TRBV7-6 and TRBJ1-2, is GAGVSQSPRYKVTKRGQDVALRCDPISGHVSLYWYRQALGQGPEFLTYFNYEAQQDKSGLPNDRFSAERPEGSISTLTIQRTEQRDSAMYRCASSYGQGEFGYTFGSGTRLTVV.